The 19 T cell receptor beta chains below were found in one sample sequenced in a study of OX40 agonist ivuxolimab in advanced cancers. Clones were sequenced by immunoSEQ multiplex PCR, and TCRdb holds only the in-frame ones, with some missing. The sample carries roughly 60,000 clones, approximately 80% recorded once. The starting material was CD4+ or CD8+ T cells sorted from blood, obtained in a trial of the OX40 agonist ivuxolimab. The source is an adult with an advanced solid tumor such as melanoma, head and neck, liver or kidney cancer.

This clone was seen only once. This sequence joins TRBV7-8 and TRBJ2-7; 7 nucleotides align to TRBD2. J was trimmed by 2 bases and V by 5 bases; bases with no gene match: 9. The germline V gene encodes CDR1 SGHVS and CDR2 FQNEAQ. The CDR3 is 15 amino acids. CDR3 sequence: CASSLSGGSTYEQYF. The CDR3 bases are TGTGCCAGCAGCCTTTCGGGCGGGAGTACCTACGAGCAGTACTTC.

The V gene is TRBV4-1, the J gene TRBJ2-1; D may be TRBD1 (6 bases). The CDR3 consists of 18 residues. In germline, CDR1 is MGHRA, CDR2 YSYEKL. V lost 0 bases and J lost 4, with 19 bases in between. In DNA form, the CDR3 reads TGCGCCAGCAGCCAAGAGGATCCGGGACACAGTGTTTACAATGAGCAGTTCTTC. Protein product: CASSQEDPGHSVYNEQFF.

V usage is TRBV5-4 and J usage is TRBJ2-7, with D perhaps TRBD1 or TRBD2 (6 bases each). With 0 bases removed from V and 5 bases from J, the gap between germline ends came to 12 bases. Germline CDR1 is SGHNT and CDR2 is YYREEE (reference sequence). The CDR3 has 14 residues. For the CDR3, the DNA is TGTGCCAGCAGCTTGGGGGGGGCGCAGGACGAGCAGTACTTC. Translation gives CASSLGGAQDEQYF. Full variable domain (missing parts from reference TRBV5-4 and TRBJ2-7): ETGVTQSPTHLIKTRGQQVTLRCSSQSGHNTVSWYQQALGQGPQFIFQYYREEENGRGNFPPRFSGLQFPNYSSELNVNALELDDSALYLCASSLGGAQDEQYFGPGTRLTVT.

This rearrangement joins TRBV7-2 to TRBJ2-7; perhaps TRBD2 as D (5 bases). CDR1 and CDR2 (germline): SGHTA, FQGNSA. The CDR3 covers 15 residues. V was clipped by 0 bases and J by 3 bases, with 12 bases between them. The DNA of the CDR3 is TGTGCCAGCAGCTTAGCCCCAATTGCGGGCTACGAGCAGTACTTC. Translation gives CASSLAPIAGYEQYF.

The rearrangement uses TRBV27 and TRBJ2-5, with 9 bases aligning to TRBD1. The DNA matches TRBJ2-7 better at its end, which makes the J call doubtful. This CDR3 is built from 14 residues. CDR1 and CDR2 (germline): MNHEY, SMNVEV (reference sequence). The CDR3 DNA reads as TGTGCCAGCAGTTTCTTGGGACAGGGCTACGAGCAGTACTTC. This encodes CASSFLGQGYEQYF.

In regard to this clone: At one boundary the junction diverges from the germline segment, which might be a read error. The chain carries TRBV7-7 and TRBJ2-2; the D gene is possibly TRBD2 (5 bases). The V gene's germline CDR1 is SSHAT and CDR2 FNYEAQ (reference sequence). The CDR3 contains 13 residues. CDR3 bases: TGTGCTAGCAGTTTGAGGGATACCGGGGAGCTGTTTTTT. Its translation is CASSLRDTGELFF.

The sample holds one count of this clone. This sequence joins TRBV4-1 and TRBJ2-2; unclear D gene. V was cut by 1 base and J by 6 bases, with 3 bases left in between. The CDR3 length is 12 residues. The germline CDR1 and CDR2 sequences are MGHRA and YSYEKL. CDR3: CASSQVAGELFF. Here the CDR3 DNA reads TGCGCCAGCAGCCAAGTGGCCGGGGAGCTGTTTTTT.

The V gene is TRBV28, the J gene TRBJ2-7, with no clear D. Deletions cut 5 bases from V and 3 bases from J, with 14 bases between. The CDR3 sequence is 14 residues long. Germline V gene sequence: CDR1 MDHEN, CDR2 SYDVKM. The CDR3 bases are TGTGCCAGCAGTCTACATAACAGCCACTACGAGCAGTACTTC. Protein product: CASSLHNSHYEQYF.

V and J are TRBV9 and TRBJ1-1, with D maybe TRBD1 (5 bases). The CDR3 has 14 residues. From germline, CDR1 is SGDLS and CDR2 YYNGEE. V was trimmed by 3 bases and J by 9 bases, leaving 18 bases between them. The CDR3 region is CASSGLLGGGKAFF. CDR3 nucleotide sequence: TGTGCCAGCAGCGGGTTGCTTGGGGGAGGAAAAGCTTTCTTT.

The CDR3 reads CASSPGGAEKLFF. Here the CDR3 DNA reads TGTGCCAGCAGCCCAGGGGGGGCTGAAAAACTGTTTTTT. The genes are TRBV28 and TRBJ1-4; 7 bases align to TRBD1. CDR1 and CDR2 from the germline V gene are MDHEN and SYDVKM. The CDR3 extends over 13 amino acids. With V trimmed by 6 bases and J by 7 bases, 5 bases remained unmatched.

The rearrangement links TRBV5-4 to TRBJ2-5; tentatively, D is TRBD2 (7 bases). The germline V gene encodes CDR1 SGHNT and CDR2 YYREEE (reference sequence). The CDR3 loop spans 16 amino acids. Trimming shortened V by 0 bases and J by 2 bases, and 14 bases separated the two germline ends. The CDR3 bases are TGTGCCAGCAGCTTGGAGGGGGGGCCCCCGCAAGAGACCCAGTACTTC. Protein sequence: CASSLEGGPPQETQYF.

The chain employs TRBV6-1 and TRBJ2-7; the match to TRBD1 covers 7 bases. This CDR3 region has 13 residues. Trimming removed 6 bases from V and 4 bases from J; junction bases left unmatched: 6. Germline V lookup: CDR1 MNHNS, CDR2 SASEGT. CDR3 bases: TGTGCCAGCAGCGGACAGGACCTTTACGAGCAGTACTTC. Translation: CASSGQDLYEQYF.

The genes are TRBV7-9 and TRBJ2-3, with D unresolved. V lost 1 base and J lost 2, with 7 bases in between. The CDR3 loop spans 14 amino acids. The germline V gene has CDR1 SEHNR and CDR2 FQNEAQ (reference sequence). The CDR3 bases are TGTGCCAGCAGCTTAGTTATGACCACAGATACGCAGTATTTT. Protein product: CASSLVMTTDTQYF.

The chain joins TRBV25-1 to TRBJ2-5, with D perhaps being TRBD1 or TRBD2 (6 bases each). Trimming removed 6 bases at V and 4 bases at J, with 15 bases between. Germline CDR1 reads MGHDK; CDR2 reads SYGVNS. The CDR3 runs to 14 residues. For the CDR3, the DNA is TGTGCCAGCAGGAGGGGGGCGGTGGGAGAGACCCAGTACTTC. Protein sequence: CASRRGAVGETQYF.

The J gene is TRBJ2-3, the V gene TRBV2; TRBD2 aligns across 7 bases. In germline, CDR1 is SNHLY, CDR2 FYNNEI. The CDR3 spans 15 residues. The junction had 7 bases not matched to a gene; V was cut back by 7 bases and J by 0 bases. The CDR3 loop reads CASKGGTTSTDTQYF. CDR3 in DNA: TGTGCCAGCAAAGGCGGGACTACTAGCACAGATACGCAGTATTTT.

The chain uses TRBV2 and TRBJ2-7, with TRBD2 matching over 11 bases. The V segment lost 6 bases and the J segment 5 bases; nucleotides outside the gene matches: 15. The CDR3 totals 17 residues. The V gene's germline CDR1 is SNHLY and CDR2 FYNNEI. The CDR3 spells CASRGGLAGGQIHEQYF. CDR3 DNA sequence: TGTGCCAGCAGGGGGGGGCTAGCGGGAGGTCAAATCCACGAGCAGTACTTC. The variable domain in full, completed from reference TRBV2 and TRBJ2-7, reads EPEVTQTPSHQVTQMGQEVILRCVPISNHLYFYWYRQILGQKVEFLVSFYNNEISEKSEIFDDQFSVERPDGSNFTLKIRSTKLEDSAMYFCASRGGLAGGQIHEQYFGPGTRLTVT.

CDR3 nucleotides: TGCGCCAGCAGCCAAGAAGACGCCCTTAGCACAGATACGCAGTATTTT. It encodes CASSQEDALSTDTQYF. V gene TRBV4-1 combines with J gene TRBJ2-3; D not resolved. Per germline, CDR1 MGHRA and CDR2 YSYEKL. Trimming shortened V by 0 bases and J by 0 bases, and 10 bases separated the two germline ends. The CDR3 runs to 16 residues.

The rearrangement uses TRBV5-4 and TRBJ2-1; the match to TRBD2 covers 8 bases. Germline loops: CDR1 SGHNT, CDR2 YYREEE (reference sequence). The ends lost 4 bases at V and 8 bases at J; junction bases unmatched: 11. This CDR3 is built from 15 residues. DNA for the CDR3: TGTGCCAGCAGCACTATCCCGGGACTAGTGGATGAGCAGTTCTTC. Encoded protein: CASSTIPGLVDEQFF.

The V and J genes are TRBV4-1 and TRBJ1-1; 8 nucleotides match TRBD1. The CDR3 runs 13 residues. V dropped 8 bases and J dropped 3; count of bases not matched to a gene: 5. Germline V gene sequence: CDR1 MGHRA, CDR2 YSYEKL. This chain's CDR3 is CASGGQADTEAFF. The CDR3 bases are TGCGCCAGCGGGGGACAGGCGGACACTGAAGCTTTCTTT.